The text below deals with one T cell receptor beta chain. RNA amounts of 0.5 to 1 ug underwent reverse transcription with random hexamers. Coverage of TCR beta CDR3 amplification by immunoSEQ multiplex PCR extended to 54 Vbeta and 13 Jbeta. TCRdb reprocessed the immunoSEQ multiplex PCR reads with MiXCR, giving one entry per CDR3 protein. The table has 200,000 to 250,000 distinct CDR3 sequences, around 95% seen once. This entry comes from a study of CD8 T cells in Susac syndrome. From blood CD8+ and CD4+ T cells, TCR beta sequences were generated. The sequence came from a human donor with multiple sclerosis. The sample taken for sequencing was CD4+ T cells from PBMCs.

CDR3 sequence: CASSEFSSKNIQYF. CDR3 DNA sequence: TGTGCCAGCAGTGAATTCTCCTCCAAAAACATTCAGTACTTC. The chain links TRBV25-1 to TRBJ2-4; D uncertain. This CDR3 has 14 residues. In germline, CDR1 is MGHDK, CDR2 SYGVNS. The germline V and J ends were trimmed by 1 base and 2 bases, with 6 bases remaining between them.